Described below is a single T cell receptor beta chain sequence and its context. The antigen is undetermined. This record comes from a study of T cell responses to AZD1222 COVID-19 vaccine. Broader study findings: The study found vaccine-associated CD4 TCRs spanning spike, dominant at 160-218 and 743-854. White British people made up most donors, females outnumbered males, and clonal diversity was possibly underestimated. When two AZD1222 doses had been given, Spike-specific TCR breadth and depth rose.

TCRdb's copy holds only in-frame clones and misses some; the assay was immunoSEQ multiplex PCR. Of about 130,000 clones in the sample, more than 80% were seen once. Germline trimming cut 5 bases from V and 7 bases from J; bases unmatched to any gene: 14. The CDR3 is made up of 18 amino acids. Germline V gene data show CDR1 as SGHVS and CDR2 as FNYEAQ. The chain links TRBV7-6 to TRBJ2-1; 13 positions match TRBD2. This sample comprised peripheral blood, obtained on day 0 of AZD1222 vaccination. This clonotype was sampled from an adult in good health. The CDR3 protein is CASSNLKGLAGTANEQFF. In DNA, the CDR3 is TGTGCCAGCAGCAATCTTAAGGGACTAGCGGGAACGGCGAATGAGCAGTTCTTC. Variable domain in full (rest from reference TRBV7-6 and TRBJ2-1): GAGVSQSPRYKVTKRGQDVALRCDPISGHVSLYWYRQALGQGPEFLTYFNYEAQQDKSGLPNDRFSAERPEGSISTLTIQRTEQRDSAMYRCASSNLKGLAGTANEQFFGPGTRLTVL.